A single sample is the source of the 28 T cell receptor beta chains below, sequenced in a study of CD8 T cells in ankylosing spondylitis. One entry per CDR3 protein results from TCRdb running MiXCR on the 5' RACE reads. The sample records about 250,000 distinct CDR3 sequences, more than 25% being singletons. Specimen: blood, either unsorted or a sorted T cell fraction (not recorded which). These receptors all come from a male donor with ankylosing spondylitis or in good health (not recorded which).

The table lists this clonotype with a count of one. The V gene is TRBV28, the J gene TRBJ1-1; no firm D call. Germline assignment: CDR1 MDHEN and CDR2 SYDVKM. Trimming cost V 7 bases and J 5 bases, with 11 bases left between them. The CDR3 has 12 amino acids. The CDR3 DNA follows: TGTGCCAGCAATTCCCTGGGGACTGAAGCTTTCTTT. Protein sequence: CASNSLGTEAFF.

The V call is TRBV6-1, the J call TRBJ1-3; D gene unclear. Trimming removed 6 bases from V and 4 bases from J, with 10 bases in between. This CDR3 region has 13 residues. In germline, CDR1 is MNHNS, CDR2 SASEGT. CDR3 DNA: TGTGCCAGCAGGGCCCTCGGAGGAAACACCATATATTTT. It yields the protein CASRALGGNTIYF.

This clonotype has more than one count but fewer than ten. CDR3 sequence reads: CASTTPGFPSGGYTF. CDR3 sequence (DNA): TGTGCCAGCACTACCCCGGGGTTCCCTTCAGGTGGCTACACCTTC. The chain has TRBV12-3 or TRBV12-4 and TRBJ1-2; no clear D gene. This CDR3 spans 15 amino acids. V lost 7 bases and J lost 7, with 22 bases in between.

V gene TRBV20-1 combines with J gene TRBJ2-5; a weak D match, TRBD1 (5 bases). Between the trimmed V and J ends, which lost 6 bases and 4 bases, there was a span of 12 bases. This CDR3 contains 12 residues. CDR1 and CDR2 from the germline V gene are DFQATT and SNEGSKA (reference sequence). The CDR3 protein is CSAGQWGETQYF. In nucleotides, the CDR3 is TGCAGTGCGGGGCAGTGGGGAGAGACCCAGTACTTC.

V is TRBV12-3 or TRBV12-4 and J is TRBJ2-1; D gene unclear. V was pared by 3 bases and J by 1 base, with 16 bases between. This CDR3 comprises 17 residues. DNA of the CDR3: TGTGCCAGCAGTTTCATCTTCCTAAGGGAATCCTACAATGAGCAGTTCTTC. It codes for CASSFIFLRESYNEQFF.

This clonotype was detected only a few times. This sequence joins TRBV15 and TRBJ2-2, with 10 positions matching TRBD1. This CDR3 contains 16 residues. Unmatched junction bases numbered 9, after V lost 3 bases and J lost 8 bases. The V gene's germline CDR1 is LNHNV and CDR2 YYDKDF (reference sequence). The CDR3 DNA sequence: TGTGCCACCAGCAGGGGGACAGGGGCATCATGGGGGGAGCTGTTTTTT. Translated, it gives CATSRGTGASWGELFF.

This chain uses TRBV5-5 with TRBJ2-1, with 10 bases fitting TRBD2. The CDR3 contains 18 residues. V shed 0 bases, J shed 0 bases, and the junction held 6 bases outside the gene matches. Germline V gives CDR1 SGHKS, CDR2 YYEKEE (reference sequence). CDR3 coding DNA: TGTGCCAGCAGCTTGGGAGTAGCGGGGGGACCCTCCTACAATGAGCAGTTCTTC. It specifies CASSLGVAGGPSYNEQFF.

This clonotype was observed a few times. The rearrangement uses TRBV30 and TRBJ2-3; D is possibly TRBD2 (5 bases). Trimming removed 2 bases at V and 7 bases at J, with 7 bases between. The CDR3 is 11 residues long. Germline V lookup: CDR1 GTSNPN, CDR2 SVGIG (reference sequence). The CDR3 coding sequence is TGTGCCTGGAGTCGAGGGAATACGCAGTATTTT. Amino acid sequence: CAWSRGNTQYF.

This chain joins TRBV9 and TRBJ1-3, with TRBD1 matching over 9 bases. Trimming cost V 5 bases and J 2 bases; bases outside gene matches: 11. The length of the CDR3 is 17 residues. CDR1 is SGDLS and CDR2 is YYNGEE in the germline V gene. The CDR3 DNA is TGTGCCAGCAGTCGACAGACAGGGGGAATTACTGGAAACACCATATATTTT. This encodes CASSRQTGGITGNTIYF. Complete variable domain (other parts from reference TRBV9 and TRBJ1-3): DSGVTQTPKHLITATGQRVTLRCSPRSGDLSVYWYQQSLDQGLQFLIQYYNGEERAKGNILERFSAQQFPDLHSELNLSSLELGDSALYFCASSRQTGGITGNTIYFGEGSWLTVV.

The chain combines TRBV5-8 with TRBJ2-1; D perhaps matches TRBD2 (5 bases). Germline values: CDR1 SGHTS, CDR2 YDEGEE. The CDR3 covers 13 residues. V dropped 0 bases and J dropped 12 bases, with 13 bases sitting between them. Here the CDR3 reads CASSLEASIVQFF. CDR3 DNA sequence: TGTGCCAGCAGCTTGGAGGCTAGCATTGTGCAGTTCTTC.

The chain joins TRBV20-1 to TRBJ2-7; 9 bases line up with TRBD2. With V trimmed by 6 bases and J by 2 bases, 17 bases remained unmatched. CDR1 is DFQATT, CDR2 SNEGSKA, per germline (reference sequence). The CDR3 totals 17 residues. Written as DNA, the CDR3 is TGCAGTGCAGATGGCGGCCTAGCGGGGCCCTATACCTACGAGCAGTACTTC. Residues: CSADGGLAGPYTYEQYF.

This chain links TRBV5-1 with TRBJ2-3, with D perhaps being TRBD1 or TRBD2 (5 bases each). Germline V gives CDR1 SGHRS, CDR2 YFSETQ. Trimming shortened V by 4 bases and J by 4 bases, and 19 bases separated the two germline ends. The CDR3 sequence is 16 residues long. In DNA form, the CDR3 reads TGCGCCAGCAGCCTACTAGGACCTAAAGGGGCAGATACGCAGTATTTT. This encodes CASSLLGPKGADTQYF.

This clonotype was counted between two and nine times. The CDR3 loop is CASSQAPETQYF. As DNA, the CDR3 is TGTGCCAGCAGCCAAGCCCCAGAGACCCAGTACTTC. The rearrangement links TRBV3-1 to TRBJ2-5; D remains ambiguous. The CDR3 contains 12 residues. With 1 base removed from V and 4 bases from J, the gap between germline ends came to 4 bases. Germline V gene data show CDR1 as LGHDT and CDR2 as YNNKEL (reference sequence).

This clonotype was observed a handful of times. The chain employs TRBV12-3 or TRBV12-4 and TRBJ2-3, with no clear D. This CDR3 is built from 13 residues. V was clipped by 5 bases and J by 4 bases, with 10 bases between them. The CDR3, as DNA: TGTGCCAGCAGTCGACCCCAGCCAGATACGCAGTATTTT. This gives the protein CASSRPQPDTQYF.

V usage is TRBV15 and J usage is TRBJ2-1; D is tentatively TRBD1 or TRBD2 (7 bases each). There are 16 residues in the CDR3. From germline, CDR1 is LNHNV and CDR2 YYDKDF (reference sequence). The V end was cut by 3 bases, the J end by 8 bases, with 20 bases between. In nucleotides, the CDR3 is TGTGCCACCAGCAGCTTACCAGGGGGGGAATTGGATGAGCAGTTCTTC. Protein: CATSSLPGGELDEQFF.

V and J are TRBV30 and TRBJ2-3; no clear D. CDR1 is GTSNPN and CDR2 is SVGIG in the germline V gene (reference sequence). V lost 1 base to trimming and J lost 4 bases, with 9 bases between them. The CDR3 covers 13 residues. The CDR3 sequence is CAWSAVWSDTQYF. CDR3 DNA: TGTGCCTGGAGTGCGGTTTGGTCAGATACGCAGTATTTT.

This clonotype was detected ten times or more. V gene TRBV6-1 combines with J gene TRBJ2-3; no clear D gene. The ends were cut back, 6 bases at V and 0 bases at J, with 10 bases in the middle. Germline V CDR1 and CDR2: MNHNS, SASEGT. CDR3 length: 14 residues. The DNA of the CDR3 is TGTGCCAGCAGCCCTTACGGCAGCACAGATACGCAGTATTTT. Its translation: CASSPYGSTDTQYF.

The V gene is TRBV19, the J gene TRBJ1-2; 8 bases are shared with TRBD1. The germline V gene encodes CDR1 LNHDA and CDR2 SQIVND (reference sequence). Losses at the gene ends were 4 bases for V and 3 bases for J; bases not matched to a gene: 4. The CDR3 loop spans 14 amino acids. CDR3: CASSKAGGDYGYTF. For the CDR3, the DNA is TGTGCCAGTAGTAAGGCAGGGGGCGACTATGGCTACACCTTC.

This clonotype was counted once. The junction shows a germline mismatch at one end, possibly a read error. V and J are TRBV20-1 and TRBJ2-1; 13 positions agree with TRBD2. The CDR3 sequence is 17 residues long. In germline, CDR1 is DFQATT, CDR2 SNEGSKA (reference sequence). In DNA form, the CDR3 reads TGCTGTGCTACTGGGCCCGGGACTAGCGGGACATACAATGAGCAGTTCTTC. Translated, it gives CCATGPGTSGTYNEQFF.

This clonotype was detected a few times. The chain combines TRBV28 with TRBJ1-2, with no clear D. Trimming left V 3 bases short and J 4 bases short, with 15 bases between. CDR1 is MDHEN, CDR2 SYDVKM, per germline. The CDR3 has 15 residues. CDR3 sequence (DNA): TGTGCCAGCAGTTTCTTGTTGGGGTTAACCTATGGCTACACCTTC. Translated, it gives CASSFLLGLTYGYTF.

This clonotype was detected a few times. The rearrangement uses TRBV20-1 and TRBJ2-3; possibly TRBD2 for D (6 bases). Germline CDR1 DFQATT, CDR2 SNEGSKA (reference sequence). Trimming cost V 3 bases and J 2 bases, with 15 bases left between them. The CDR3 is 15 amino acids. CDR3 protein: CSARTKWDFTDTQYF. Here the CDR3 DNA reads TGCAGTGCTAGGACAAAGTGGGACTTCACAGATACGCAGTATTTT.

V and J are TRBV12-3 or TRBV12-4 and TRBJ2-1; no definite D call. The V and J ends lost 3 bases and 4 bases respectively, with 7 bases between them. CDR3 length: 13 residues. CDR3 sequence reads: CASSLPPYNEQFF. Here the CDR3 DNA reads TGTGCCAGCAGTTTGCCCCCTTACAATGAGCAGTTCTTC.

The gene calls are TRBV5-5 and TRBJ1-5; 7 bases are a match to TRBD1. Per the germline V gene, CDR1 is SGHKS and CDR2 is YYEKEE (reference sequence). Trimming at V came to 4 bases and at J to 1 base, leaving 8 bases not matched to a gene. There are 16 residues in the CDR3. CDR3 nucleotide sequence: TGTGCCAGCAGCCCAGTCCCGGGACAGAGCAATCAGCCCCAGCATTTT. This encodes CASSPVPGQSNQPQHF.

This chain links TRBV29-1 with TRBJ2-7, with 7 bases fitting TRBD2. The CDR3 runs 15 residues. CDR1 is SQVTM and CDR2 is ANQGSEA in the germline V gene. V lost 0 bases, J lost 2 bases, and 7 bases stayed unmatched. The CDR3 DNA follows: TGCAGCGTTGAAGACGCTCTAGCGGAGACCTACGAGCAGTACTTC. Encoded protein: CSVEDALAETYEQYF.

V usage is TRBV28 and J usage is TRBJ2-7; tentative D call: TRBD1 (6 bases). The germline V gene has CDR1 MDHEN and CDR2 SYDVKM. CDR3 length: 15 residues. Trimming left V 3 bases short and J 7 bases short, with 19 bases between. The CDR3 loop is CASSFARGMWNEQYF. The DNA for the CDR3 is TGTGCCAGCAGTTTTGCCAGGGGAATGTGGAATGAGCAGTACTTC. Supplemented by reference TRBV28 and TRBJ2-7, the full variable domain reads DVKVTQSSRYLVKRTGEKVFLECVQDMDHENMFWYRQDPGLGLRLIYFSYDVKMKEKGDIPEGYSVSREKKERFSLILESASTNQTSMYLCASSFARGMWNEQYFGPGTRLTVT.

This chain uses TRBV27 with TRBJ2-7, with D perhaps assigned TRBD1 or TRBD2 (6 bases each). There are 15 residues in the CDR3. Germline V gives CDR1 MNHEY, CDR2 SMNVEV (reference sequence). V gave up 6 bases and J gave up 1 base, with 16 bases separating them. The CDR3 region has the DNA TGTGCCAGCAGACTCACTCAGGGGACTTCCTACGAGCAGTACTTC. Its protein product is CASRLTQGTSYEQYF.

A few counts support this clonotype. The genes are TRBV20-1 and TRBJ1-2; tentatively, D is TRBD1 (5 bases). Trimming stripped 7 bases from V and 0 bases from J, with 12 bases between. The CDR3 is 13 residues long. CDR1 DFQATT and CDR2 SNEGSKA come from the germline V gene (reference sequence). CDR3: CSGGAPPNYGYTF. The CDR3 nucleotides are TGCAGTGGCGGGGCGCCCCCTAACTATGGCTACACCTTC.

The genes are TRBV20-1 and TRBJ2-7; TRBD1 agrees at 8 bases. CDR3 length equals 15 residues. Germline V gives CDR1 DFQATT, CDR2 SNEGSKA (reference sequence). Trimming took 6 bases from V and 0 from J; bases not matched to a gene: 10. The CDR3 bases are TGCAGTGCGAGCGAGTACAGGGGGATCTCCTACGAGCAGTACTTC. Encoded protein: CSASEYRGISYEQYF.